The 10 T cell receptor beta chains given below trace back to one sample, sequenced in a study of regulatory T cells in long-lasting Graves disease. In building TCR beta libraries, iRepertoire HTBI primers were used together with Arm-PCR of CDR3 regions. TCRdb re-called the multiplex PCR reads with MiXCR, one entry per CDR3 protein. Of approximately 560,000 distinct CDR3 sequences listed, roughly 15% were seen once; the top ten hold about 11%. This sample's time point: newly diagnosed GD, antithyroid drugs for less than 3 months. The TCR library was prepared using RNA isolated from PBMCs. These data were also reused for a study on T cells in Graves' hyperthyroidism and ophthalmopathy.

This specimen was peripheral blood mononuclear cells (PBMCs), taken at new diagnosis, from a patient treated with antithyroid drugs. The receptors were gathered from a man aged 18-30 years with Graves disease.

In its sample, this clonotype was seen many times. The J gene is TRBJ1-1, the V gene TRBV24-1; D possibly corresponds to TRBD1 (5 bases). The CDR3 has 12 residues. Per germline, CDR1 KGHDR and CDR2 SFDVKD. V lost 9 bases and J 9 bases, leaving 16 bases between the germline ends. CDR3 coding DNA: TGTGCCACCGGGGGAGACGGGGGAAAAGCTTTCTTT. Translated: CATGGDGGKAFF.

This clonotype has at least ten counts. The gene calls are TRBV5-6 and TRBJ1-2; no firm D call. CDR3 length: 15 amino acids. V was shortened by 0 bases and J by 3 bases, with 12 bases between the two germline ends. CDR1 SGHDT and CDR2 YYEEEE come from the germline V gene. The chain's CDR3 is CASSLGAGSYYGYTF. Here the CDR3 DNA reads TGTGCCAGCAGCTTGGGTGCGGGGAGCTACTATGGCTACACCTTC.

This clonotype was picked up many times. The chain has TRBV12-3 or TRBV12-4 and TRBJ2-5; D remains unclear. Between the trimmed V and J ends, which lost 9 bases and 5 bases, there was a span of 22 bases. The CDR3 is 15 residues long. CDR3 amino acids: CASSPPEGLRETQYF. The CDR3 nucleotides read TGTGCCAGTAGCCCGCCCGAAGGCCTCCGGGAGACCCAGTACTTC.

In its sample, this clonotype was seen many times. V gene TRBV27 combines with J gene TRBJ2-1; the match to TRBD2 covers 12 bases. The CDR3 length is 16 residues. Germline V gives CDR1 MNHEY, CDR2 SMNVEV (reference sequence). V lost 10 bases, J lost 7 bases, and 14 bases stayed unmatched. CDR3 DNA sequence: TGTGCCACCCTATCCCCTAGCGGGAGGGGGAGGAATGAGCAGTTCTTC. This sequence encodes CATLSPSGRGRNEQFF.

This sequence joins TRBV5-1 and TRBJ2-3; no clear D gene. TRBJ2-5 explains the end of the DNA better; the J call may be wrong. This CDR3 region has 15 residues. From germline, CDR1 is SGHRS and CDR2 YFSETQ. CDR3 nucleotides: TGCGCCAGCAGTGACCCGACAACCTTGGCGGAGACCCAGTACTTC. Its translation is CASSDPTTLAETQYF.

This clonotype was seen at least ten times. The chain has TRBV20-1 and TRBJ1-1; D unclear. Between the trimmed V and J ends, which lost 1 base and 1 base, there was a span of 10 bases. The V gene's germline CDR1 is DFQATT and CDR2 SNEGSKA (reference sequence). The CDR3 covers 14 residues. The chain's CDR3 is CSARGGGWNTEAFF. The CDR3 DNA sequence: TGCAGTGCTAGAGGCGGAGGGTGGAACACTGAAGCTTTCTTT.

The chain uses TRBV24-1 and TRBJ2-5, with D possibly matching TRBD2 (6 bases). The length of the CDR3 is 13 residues. Germline-derived CDR1 and CDR2 are KGHDR and SFDVKD. With 7 bases removed from V and 3 bases from J, the gap between germline ends came to 11 bases. The CDR3 coding sequence is TGTGCCACCAGGGCCGGAGGGGAAGAGACCCAGTACTTC. The encoded protein is CATRAGGEETQYF.

This clonotype was seen a handful of times. The V gene is TRBV10-1, the J gene TRBJ1-5; 9 nucleotides line up with TRBD1. The CDR3 sequence is 20 residues long. CDR1 is WNHNN and CDR2 is SYGVQD in the germline V gene (reference sequence). V shed 3 bases, J shed 1 base, and the junction held 16 bases outside the gene matches. DNA of the CDR3: TGCGCCAGCAGTGAACCTCGTTGGAGGGACAGGGTGCGGAGCAATCAGCCCCAGCATTTT. This codes for CASSEPRWRDRVRSNQPQHF.

This clonotype turned up a few times. V and J are TRBV20-1 and TRBJ2-2, with TRBD1 as a possible D gene (5 bases). The CDR3 extends over 16 amino acids. Trimming cost V 1 base and J 1 base, with 13 bases left between them. Germline V gives CDR1 DFQATT, CDR2 SNEGSKA (reference sequence). This chain's CDR3 is CSARALETVNTGELFF. The DNA of the CDR3 is TGCAGTGCTAGAGCGCTAGAGACAGTGAACACCGGGGAGCTGTTTTTT.

The sample holds many counts of this clonotype. The chain links TRBV12-3 or TRBV12-4 to TRBJ1-2; no reliable D call. Trimming stripped 1 base from V and 5 bases from J, with 8 bases between. The CDR3 spans 13 residues. CDR3 amino acids: CASSLVQNYGYTF. CDR3 nucleotide sequence: TGTGCCAGCAGTTTAGTGCAGAATTATGGCTACACCTTC.